The source of this TCR beta chain is a study of Graves' ophthalmopathy and Graves' hyperthyroidism. Whole-study context: Specimen type is peripheral blood, obtained at initial diagnosis before any treatment. Findings and caveats of the study: Blood also harbored most expanded thyroid clonotypes above 0.001 frequency. With a specificity of under 85% and a sensitivity of approximately 68%, the model predicted ophthalmopathy progression.

A duration under 3 months, NOSPECS ≥4, CAS ≥3 and moderate-to-severe activity characterized the donors with ophthalmopathy. V dropped 0 bases and J dropped 5 bases, with 13 bases sitting between them. The germline V gene has CDR1 LGHNA and CDR2 YSLEER. This CDR3 comprises 15 residues. This clonotype was seen ten or more times. What it binds is unknown. RNA served as the template for amplifying TCR beta CDR3 regions. A first-round RT-PCR used HTBI primers, followed by a second-round multiplex PCR. TCRdb itself ran the multiplex PCR reads through MiXCR, one entry per CDR3 protein. Of approximately 150,000 distinct CDR3 sequences listed, just under 40% were seen once; the top ten hold approximately 8.9%.

The receptor comes from a man aged 25 to 40 with Graves' ophthalmopathy. The rearrangement uses TRBV4-3 and TRBJ2-5; D tentatively fits TRBD1 or TRBD2 (5 bases each). The sequencing sample was made of peripheral blood. This CDR3 reads CASSQDWAGSETQYF. The CDR3 DNA follows: TGCGCCAGCAGCCAAGATTGGGCAGGGAGCGAGACCCAGTACTTC.